Presented here are 30 T cell receptor beta chains from one specimen sequenced in a study of T cells in Graves' hyperthyroidism and ophthalmopathy. Amplification of TCR beta CDR3 regions was performed using RNA transcripts as template. The HTBI primer set was used in a first-round RT-PCR of the TCR CDR3. From the multiplex PCR reads, TCRdb called clonotypes with MiXCR, one entry per CDR3 protein. The sample has roughly 700,000 distinct CDR3 sequences; 12% to 15% are singletons. The specimen was blood. The receptor set was obtained from a woman in her late teens or twenties with Graves' hyperthyroidism.

This clonotype was recorded many times. V and J are TRBV30 and TRBJ1-5; weak D call: TRBD1 (6 bases). The V end was cut by 2 bases, the J end by 6 bases, with 11 bases between. The length of the CDR3 is 13 residues. Germline V gives CDR1 GTSNPN, CDR2 SVGIG (reference sequence). For the CDR3, the DNA is TGTGCCTGGAGTATGGGGGCGAGTCAGCCCCAGCATTTT. Protein sequence: CAWSMGASQPQHF.

Only a few counts were recorded for this clonotype. The J gene is TRBJ2-3, the V gene TRBV6-5; TRBD1 aligns across 9 bases. This CDR3 spans 18 amino acids. Germline V gene sequence: CDR1 MNHEY, CDR2 SVGAGI. Trimming at V came to 2 bases and at J to 1 base, leaving 10 bases not matched to a gene. The CDR3: CASSYAGTGIYRTDTQYF. CDR3 bases: TGTGCCAGCAGTTACGCCGGGACAGGGATATATCGCACAGATACGCAGTATTTT.

This clonotype has a handful of counts. This chain links TRBV6-2 or TRBV6-3 with TRBJ2-6; no clear D gene. CDR3 length: 15 residues. Deletions cut 6 bases from V and 0 bases from J, with 9 bases between. Germline V CDR1 and CDR2: MNHEY, SVGEGT. Written as DNA, the CDR3 is TGTGCCAGCAGACCCGCGGCCTCTGGGGCCAACGTCCTGACTTTC. It specifies CASRPAASGANVLTF.

This clonotype was detected many times. J is TRBJ2-7 and V is TRBV2, with 8 bases matching TRBD1. After removal of 10 bases from V and 3 bases from J, the junction contained 8 bases not matched to a gene. The CDR3 is 13 residues long. The germline CDR1 and CDR2 sequences are SNHLY and FYNNEI. The chain's CDR3 is CATEGQESYEQYF. For the CDR3, the DNA is TGTGCCACCGAGGGACAGGAGAGCTACGAGCAGTACTTC.

This clonotype was counted many times. The V and J genes are TRBV12-3 or TRBV12-4 and TRBJ2-2; 7 bases are a match to TRBD2. This CDR3 is built from 15 residues. Trimming removed 5 bases from V and 8 bases from J; junction bases left unmatched: 11. The CDR3 DNA sequence: TGTGCCAGCAGTCGCAGGGCCGGGGGGAAGGGGGAGCTGTTTTTT. Translation gives CASSRRAGGKGELFF.

This clonotype occurred many times. The V and J genes are TRBV7-2 and TRBJ2-7; TRBD2 is a possible D gene (6 bases). CDR3 length: 16 residues. V was shortened by 3 bases and J by 5 bases, with 20 bases between the two germline ends. The V gene's germline CDR1 is SGHTA and CDR2 FQGNSA. The CDR3 DNA reads TGTGCCAGCAGCTTTCGATACCCACGGGAGTCCCACGAGCAGTACTTC. Translation: CASSFRYPRESHEQYF.

There are many counts of this clonotype. This chain joins TRBV12-3 or TRBV12-4 and TRBJ2-7; the D is unclear. CDR3 length: 12 amino acids. The V end was cut by 8 bases, the J end by 6 bases, with 14 bases between. Written as DNA, the CDR3 is TGTGCCAGCTCACCCAGGTGGGCCGAGCAGTACTTC. Its protein is CASSPRWAEQYF.

This clonotype was seen many times. The genes are TRBV29-1 and TRBJ2-1; 7 nucleotides match TRBD2. CDR1 is SQVTM and CDR2 is ANQGSEA in the germline V gene. This CDR3 spans 14 amino acids. J gave up 6 bases and V 5 bases, and 10 bases lay outside the gene matches. CDR3 sequence (DNA): TGCAGCGTTCATGGGGCGGGAGCCATCAATGAGCAGTTCTTC. Encoded protein: CSVHGAGAINEQFF.

This clonotype has at least ten counts. The rearrangement joins TRBV11-2 to TRBJ2-3; D possibly matches TRBD1 or TRBD2 (5 bases each). This CDR3 region has 15 residues. V was clipped by 3 bases and J by 6 bases, with 16 bases between them. The germline V gene has CDR1 SGHAT and CDR2 FQNNGV. The CDR3 spells CASSLRDRPGDTQYF. CDR3 in DNA: TGTGCCAGCAGCTTGAGGGACCGACCTGGGGATACGCAGTATTTT.

This clonotype was detected ten times or more. The chain has TRBV6-1 and TRBJ2-1; the D gene is possibly TRBD1 (7 bases). The length of the CDR3 is 15 residues. Germline V gene sequence: CDR1 MNHNS, CDR2 SASEGT. V shed 6 bases and J shed 2 bases, with 14 bases lying between them. The CDR3, as DNA: TGTGCCAGCAGCGAAACAGGGGAGGCCTACAATGAGCAGTTCTTC. It codes for CASSETGEAYNEQFF.

This clonotype appeared many times. The gene calls are TRBV12-3 or TRBV12-4 and TRBJ1-5, with 8 bases that match TRBD1. There are 17 residues in the CDR3. V was pared by 4 bases and J by 1 base, with 9 bases of the junction left unmatched. The CDR3 loop is CASSWTGWGVSNQPQHF. The CDR3, as DNA: TGTGCCAGCAGTTGGACAGGGTGGGGAGTAAGCAATCAGCCCCAGCATTTT.

On this clonotype: This may come from a read error, since a much larger clone is one base off. This chain links TRBV20-1 with TRBJ2-1; D remains ambiguous. Per germline, CDR1 DFQATT and CDR2 SNEGSKA (reference sequence). The CDR3 extends over 11 amino acids. The CDR3 DNA sequence: TGCAGTGCTGGAGACGGCGAGGCACAGTTCTTC. Protein: CSAGDGEAQFF.

This clonotype was observed a handful of times. V is TRBV20-1 and J is TRBJ2-3, with 10 bases fitting TRBD2. Unmatched junction bases numbered 9, after V lost 7 bases and J lost 5 bases. Germline assignment: CDR1 DFQATT and CDR2 SNEGSKA (reference sequence). This CDR3 comprises 14 residues. CDR3 sequence reads: CSVTTSGNLDTQYF. CDR3 coding DNA: TGCAGTGTTACTACTAGCGGGAACTTAGATACGCAGTATTTT.

The sample holds many counts of this clonotype. CDR3 amino acids: CATSRAPLREGNEQFF. The CDR3 DNA follows: TGTGCCACCAGCAGGGCCCCACTTCGGGAGGGCAATGAGCAGTTCTTC. The gene calls are TRBV15 and TRBJ2-1, with TRBD2 matching 8 bases. CDR1 is LNHNV and CDR2 is YYDKDF in the germline V gene (reference sequence). J gave up 6 bases and V 3 bases, and 10 bases lay outside the gene matches. The CDR3 runs 16 residues.

This clonotype was detected ten times or more. The gene calls are TRBV12-3 or TRBV12-4 and TRBJ2-1; the D is unclear. The length of the CDR3 is 16 residues. V gave up 3 bases and J gave up 9 bases, with 21 bases separating them. The CDR3 nucleotides are TGTGCCAGCAGTTTGGACGGCCCCAACGTTTTGGGTGAGCAGTTCTTC. It yields the protein CASSLDGPNVLGEQFF.

This clonotype was found many times. The rearrangement uses TRBV7-9 and TRBJ2-7, with 7 bases aligning to TRBD1. Germline loops: CDR1 SEHNR, CDR2 FQNEAQ (reference sequence). The CDR3 spans 15 residues. Trimming cost V 5 bases and J 5 bases; bases outside gene matches: 12. The CDR3 nucleotides read TGTGCCAGCAGCATCGGGACAGCCGCTGGGGACGAGCAGTACTTC. Protein product: CASSIGTAAGDEQYF. The complete variable domain, with remaining parts taken from reference TRBV7-9 and TRBJ2-7, reads DTGVSQNPRHKITKRGQNVTFRCDPISEHNRLYWYRQTLGQGPEFLTYFQNEAQLEKSRLLSDRFSAERPKGSFSTLEIQRTEQGDSAMYLCASSIGTAAGDEQYFGPGTRLTVT.

A note on this clonotype: A much larger clone differs from this one at a single base, so this may be a read error. J is TRBJ1-2 and V is TRBV6-5; D may be TRBD1 (6 bases). Trimming pared 0 bases from V and 2 bases from J, leaving 13 bases between. The CDR3 consists of 16 residues. Germline CDR1 is MNHEY and CDR2 is SVGAGI. This CDR3 reads CASSYSMGGQNYGYTF. In DNA form, the CDR3 reads TGTGCCAGCAGTTACTCGATGGGGGGCCAAAACTATGGCTACACCTTC.

This clonotype turned up a few times. V and J are TRBV7-2 and TRBJ1-6; no definite D call. This CDR3 has 13 amino acids. CDR1 is SGHTA, CDR2 FQGNSA, per germline. V dropped 6 bases and J dropped 10 bases, with 13 bases sitting between them. Here the CDR3 DNA reads TGTGCCAGCAGTAGGGCCAGTCGGTCACCCCTCCACTTT. Translating it yields CASSRASRSPLHF.

This clonotype was seen repeatedly, ten times or more. The chain has TRBV20-1 and TRBJ2-5, with a tentative D call TRBD1 (8 bases). The CDR3 spans 14 residues. V was cut by 5 bases and J by 2 bases, with 15 bases left in between. Germline-derived CDR1 and CDR2 are DFQATT and SNEGSKA (reference sequence). CDR3 amino acids: CSAVNRGGQETQYF. The CDR3 region has the DNA TGCAGTGCTGTGAACAGGGGGGGGCAAGAGACCCAGTACTTC.

Turning to this clonotype: A read error may explain this, as a much larger clone is one base away. The chain couples TRBV7-3 to TRBJ2-7; 12 nucleotides align to TRBD2. CDR3 length: 16 residues. V shed 3 bases and J 1 base; nucleotides not matched to a gene: 4. CDR1 and CDR2 from the germline V gene are SGHTA and FQGTGA. The CDR3 sequence: CASSLLTSGGSYEQYF. DNA of the CDR3: TGTGCCAGCAGCTTGTTGACTAGCGGGGGATCCTACGAGCAGTACTTC.

A note on this clonotype: A much larger clone differs by one base, so this may be a read error. The rearrangement links TRBV7-3 to TRBJ2-3; maybe TRBD1 (6 bases). V shed 2 bases and J shed 1 base, with 19 bases lying between them. CDR1 is SGHTA and CDR2 is FQGTGA in the germline V gene. The CDR3 is made up of 18 amino acids. The DNA of the CDR3 is TGTGCCAGCAGCTTAGGGGCCAAGGGGCAGGGGCGCACAGATACGCAGTATTTT. This codes for CASSLGAKGQGRTDTQYF.

This clonotype was observed a handful of times. CDR3 amino acids: CASSDGPGSDNEQFF. CDR3 nucleotide sequence: TGTGCCAGCAGTGATGGGCCGGGATCGGACAATGAGCAGTTCTTC. The V call is TRBV2, the J call TRBJ2-1, with D possibly being TRBD2 (5 bases). V dropped 3 bases and J dropped 5 bases, with 14 bases sitting between them. Per germline, CDR1 SNHLY and CDR2 FYNNEI. The CDR3 sequence is 15 residues long.

This clonotype was observed a handful of times. An end of the junction differs from the germline gene, which may be a read error. V usage is TRBV18 and J usage is TRBJ2-1; the D gene could be TRBD1 or TRBD2 (6 bases each). Per the germline V gene, CDR1 is KGHSH and CDR2 is LQKENI. The CDR3 has 14 amino acids. The DNA of the CDR3 is TGTGCCAGCAGTTTAGGGGGGTCCTGCAATGAGCAGTTCTTC. It yields the protein CASSLGGSCNEQFF.

This clonotype was counted a few times. The genes are TRBV19 and TRBJ1-2, with a weak D call TRBD1 (6 bases). Germline V CDR1 and CDR2: LNHDA, SQIVND (reference sequence). The CDR3 runs to 14 residues. V was shortened by 1 base and J by 7 bases, with 13 bases between the two germline ends. The CDR3 region has the DNA TGTGCCAGTAGTATAGCGTCCAGGGGAAGTGGCTACACCTTC. Its translation: CASSIASRGSGYTF. The complete variable domain, with remaining parts taken from reference TRBV19 and TRBJ1-2, reads DGGITQSPKYLFRKEGQNVTLSCEQNLNHDAMYWYRQDPGQGLRLIYYSQIVNDFQKGDIAEGYSVSREKKESFPLTVTSAQKNPTAFYLCASSIASRGSGYTFGSGTRLTVV.

J is TRBJ1-6 and V is TRBV19, with TRBD1 as a possible D gene (5 bases). CDR3 size: 14 residues. V was trimmed by 6 bases and J by 5 bases, leaving 11 bases between them. The germline gives CDR1 LNHDA, CDR2 SQIVND (reference sequence). The CDR3 coding sequence is TGTGCCAGTAGCCCGACAGTCAATAATTCACCCCTCCACTTT. Protein product: CASSPTVNNSPLHF. Variable domain in full (rest from reference TRBV19 and TRBJ1-6): DGGITQSPKYLFRKEGQNVTLSCEQNLNHDAMYWYRQDPGQGLRLIYYSQIVNDFQKGDIAEGYSVSREKKESFPLTVTSAQKNPTAFYLCASSPTVNNSPLHFGNGTRLTVT.

This clonotype was counted ten times or more. The chain links TRBV11-2 to TRBJ2-5, with TRBD2 identical over 7 bases. Germline trimming cut 5 bases from V and 2 bases from J; bases unmatched to any gene: 11. Germline values: CDR1 SGHAT, CDR2 FQNNGV. The CDR3 extends over 16 amino acids. The CDR3 coding sequence is TGTGCCAGCAGCGCCGCCGGGACTACCTCTCAAGAGACCCAGTACTTC. Its translation is CASSAAGTTSQETQYF.

The chain employs TRBV6-2 or TRBV6-3 and TRBJ1-5; TRBD1 matches at 7 bases. The germline V gene encodes CDR1 MNHEY and CDR2 SVGEGT. The length of the CDR3 is 14 residues. The V segment lost 7 bases and the J segment 4 bases; nucleotides outside the gene matches: 7. CDR3 residues: CASNPGQLNQPQHF. CDR3 coding DNA: TGTGCCAGCAACCCGGGACAGTTAAATCAGCCCCAGCATTTT.

V is TRBV14 and J is TRBJ2-1; 8 bases align to TRBD2. Germline V gene data show CDR1 as SGHDN and CDR2 as FVKESK. CDR3 length: 17 residues. The V and J ends lost 0 bases and 5 bases, in that order; junction bases with no gene match: 9. The CDR3 spells CASSQEPSGLHHNEQFF. The CDR3 DNA sequence: TGTGCCAGCAGCCAAGAACCTAGCGGGCTACACCACAATGAGCAGTTCTTC.

This clonotype has a handful of counts. J is TRBJ2-7 and V is TRBV27; D is possibly TRBD1 (6 bases). Germline V gives CDR1 MNHEY, CDR2 SMNVEV (reference sequence). This CDR3 comprises 16 residues. Trimming stripped 3 bases from V and 4 bases from J, with 19 bases between. CDR3 protein: CASSFSAGAHPYEQYF. The CDR3 DNA is TGTGCCAGCAGTTTCTCTGCAGGGGCGCACCCTTACGAGCAGTACTTC.

The V gene is TRBV20-1, the J gene TRBJ1-2; the D gene is possibly TRBD1 (6 bases). CDR3 length: 14 amino acids. Deletions cut 6 bases from V and 5 bases from J, with 19 bases between. CDR1 is DFQATT, CDR2 SNEGSKA, per germline (reference sequence). Written as DNA, the CDR3 is TGCAGTGCATCGTATGGGGGGGCCGAGTATGGCTACACCTTC. Translated: CSASYGGAEYGYTF.